This TCR beta chain came from a study of T cell changes during pregnancy in multiple sclerosis. Profiled with immunoSEQ multiplex PCR; TCRdb holds only in-frame clones, not every one. The sample shows 50,000 to 65,000 clones, around 96% of them seen only once. Germline values: CDR1 SGHTA, CDR2 FQGNSA. This CDR3 is 15 amino acids long. V lost 5 bases to trimming and J lost 6 bases, with 17 bases between them. The sample in question was CD8+ T cells from peripheral blood mononuclear cells, obtained after pregnancy. The V and J genes are TRBV7-2 and TRBJ2-1; tentative D call: TRBD2 (7 bases). The origin of this receptor is a female donor with multiple sclerosis, enrolled in a pregnancy study. Written as DNA, the CDR3 is TGTGCCAGCAGCGCATCGGGGGGACAATTCAATGAGCAGTTCTTC. Translation gives CASSASGGQFNEQFF.